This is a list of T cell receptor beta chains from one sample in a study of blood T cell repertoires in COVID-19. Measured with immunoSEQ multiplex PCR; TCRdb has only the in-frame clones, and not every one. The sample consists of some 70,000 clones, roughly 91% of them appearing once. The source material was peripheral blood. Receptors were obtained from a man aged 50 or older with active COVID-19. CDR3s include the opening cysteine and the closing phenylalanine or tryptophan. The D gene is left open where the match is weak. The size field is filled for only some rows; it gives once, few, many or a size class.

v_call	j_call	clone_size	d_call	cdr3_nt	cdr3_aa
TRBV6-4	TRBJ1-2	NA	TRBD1	TGTGCCAGCAGTGACACAGGGGCGGTTGGCTACACCTTC	CASSDTGAVGYTF
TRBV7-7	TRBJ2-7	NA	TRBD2	TGTGCCAGCAGCTTACTTTCGGGAGGGCCCTCCGAGCAGTACTTC	CASSLLSGGPSEQYF
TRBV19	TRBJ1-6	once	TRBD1	TGTGCCAGCATCCAAGGACAGGGGTTTAATTCACCCCTCCACTTT	CASIQGQGFNSPLHF
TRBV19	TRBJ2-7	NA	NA	TGTGCCAGCTCGCCAGGTATCTCCTACGAGCAGTACTTC	CASSPGISYEQYF
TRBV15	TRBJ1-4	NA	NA	TGTGCCACCAGCAGGGACATAAATATTTGGGGCTCTGCTAATGAAAAACTGTTTTTT	CATSRDINIWGSANEKLFF
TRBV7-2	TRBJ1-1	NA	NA	TGTGCCAGCAGCTTTGAGAAAGGGGGAGTCACTGAAGCTTTCTTT	CASSFEKGGVTEAFF
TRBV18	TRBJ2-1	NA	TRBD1	TGTGCCAGCTCATTCGACAGGGGAGGAGCGGGCACCTACAATGAGCAGTTCTTC	CASSFDRGGAGTYNEQFF
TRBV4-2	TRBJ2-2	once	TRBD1	TGTGCCAGCAGCCAAGTATGGACAGGGTCCGGGGAGCTGTTTTTT	CASSQVWTGSGELFF
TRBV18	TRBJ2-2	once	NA	TGTGCCAGCTCACCAAAGCGGGACACCGGGGAGCTGTTTTTT	CASSPKRDTGELFF
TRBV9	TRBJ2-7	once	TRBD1	TGTGCCAGCAGCGTAGAACCAACAGGGGTCCACGAGCAGTACTTC	CASSVEPTGVHEQYF
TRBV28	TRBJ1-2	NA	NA	TGTGCCAGCAGTCAAGACAGACCCCGGAGTGGCGCCTTC	CASSQDRPRSGAF
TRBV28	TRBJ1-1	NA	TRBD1	TGTGCCAGCAGTTCCCGGACAGGGATGAACACTGAAGCTTTCTTT	CASSSRTGMNTEAFF